Listed below are T cell receptor beta chains from one sample, sequenced in a study of blood T cells in healthy people across ages. TCRdb redid the calling of the 5' RACE reads with MiXCR, one entry per CDR3 protein. The sample has about 2 million distinct CDR3 sequences, about 50% seen once; the top ten hold around 2.1%. Source material: blood. The receptors derive from a middle-aged woman in good health. Both conserved end residues are part of each CDR3. D genes are given only for firm matches. The listing skips clone size in some rows; elsewhere it reads once, few, many or a size class.

>TRBJ2-5|TRBV12-3/TRBV12-4|.|.
TGTGCCAGCAGTTCTGCCGAGACTAGGAGGGAGACCCAGTACTTC
CASSSAETRRETQYF
>TRBJ2-5|TRBV5-1|.|.
TGCGCCAGCAGCTTGACTGACTACAATGAGCAGTACTTC
CASSLTDYNEQYF
>TRBJ2-7|TRBV20-1|.|.
TGCAGTGCTAGAGATACCAGCTCCTACGAGCAGTACTTC
CSARDTSSYEQYF
>TRBJ2-7|TRBV5-1|TRBD1|.
TGCGCCAGCAGCCCCCTCGGACAGGGCAGCTCCTACGAGCAGTACTTC
CASSPLGQGSSYEQYF
>TRBJ2-7|TRBV6-2/TRBV6-3|.|few
TGTGCCAGCAAGCTAACTAGCAGCTCCTACGAGCAGTACTTC
CASKLTSSSYEQYF
>TRBJ1-6|TRBV11-2|TRBD1|.
TGTGCCAGCAGCGGGAACAGGGGGCTTTCACCCCTCCACTTT
CASSGNRGLSPLHF
>TRBJ2-4|TRBV14|.|few
TGTGCCAGCAGCCAAGACTGGACCACAAACATTCAGTACTTC
CASSQDWTTNIQYF
>TRBJ2-4|TRBV10-1|.|few
TGCGCCAGCAGTGATGGACTGGAAAACATTCAGTACTTC
CASSDGLENIQYF
>TRBJ2-1|TRBV6-2/TRBV6-3|.|.
TGTGCCAGCAGTTTGTGCTGGGGCAACAAGGTGCAGTTCTTC
CASSLCWGNKVQFF
>TRBJ2-4|TRBV5-1|.|.
TGCGCCAGCAGCTCCGCCAAGCCCGGAAACATTCAGTACTTC
CASSSAKPGNIQYF
>TRBJ1-2|TRBV20-1|.|.
TGCAGTGCTAGAGGGAGGTTGGGACAAATAATCTATGGCTACACCTTC
CSARGRLGQIIYGYTF
>TRBJ1-4|TRBV7-9|.|.
TGTGCCAGCAGCTTATATCCGGGACGGAGAAATGAAAAACTGTTTTTT
CASSLYPGRRNEKLFF
>TRBJ2-5|TRBV20-1|.|many
TGCAGTGCTAGAGAGGAAGAGACCCAGTACTTC
CSAREEETQYF
>TRBJ2-1|TRBV20-1|TRBD2|few
TGCAGTCCGATAGCGGGGGGCAATGAGCAGTTCTTC
CSPIAGGNEQFF
>TRBJ2-7|TRBV27|TRBD2|few
TGTGCCACCGCGAGGCGGGGGGGCCGTGTCGAGCAGTACTTC
CATARRGGRVEQYF
>TRBJ2-1|TRBV20-1|.|few
TGCAGTGCCGAACCGACACAGAGCTCCTACAATGAGCAGTTCTTC
CSAEPTQSSYNEQFF
>TRBJ1-1|TRBV3-1|.|.
TGTGCCAGCAGCCCAACCTTGGGAGTTAACACTGAAGCTTTCTTT
CASSPTLGVNTEAFF
>TRBJ1-5|TRBV6-5|TRBD1|.
TGTGCCAGCAGCGAGAGACAGGGGGTTGCTCAGCCCCAGCATTTT
CASSERQGVAQPQHF
>TRBJ2-7|TRBV20-1|.|.
TGCAGTGCGGGACGTCCAGGGTCCCCCTACGAGCAGTACTTC
CSAGRPGSPYEQYF
>TRBJ2-7|TRBV6-1|TRBD1|.
TGTGCCAGCAGGGGACAGGGCAGGCACGAGCAGTACTTC
CASRGQGRHEQYF
>TRBJ1-2|TRBV6-1|.|once
TGTGCCAGCAGTGAAGGTGTAATTGGCTACACCTTC
CASSEGVIGYTF
>TRBJ1-6|TRBV3-1|.|.
TGTGCCAGCAGCCACGACAGGAATGATTCACCCCTCCACTTT
CASSHDRNDSPLHF
>TRBJ2-1|TRBV6-1|TRBD1|.
TGTGCCAGCAGGAGGGCGTGGCAGGGGGTCAACTACAATGAGCAGTTCTTC
CASRRAWQGVNYNEQFF
>TRBJ2-5|TRBV5-6|TRBD2|.
TGTGCCAGCAGGGGACTAGCCTTTGAGCAGTACTTC
CASRGLAFEQYF
>TRBJ1-6|TRBV4-2|.|.
TGTGCCAGCAGCCAATACAACGATGGTAATTCACCCCTCCACTTT
CASSQYNDGNSPLHF
>TRBJ1-2|TRBV28|.|.
TGTGCCAGCAGTTCCAACTATAACTATGGCTACACCTTC
CASSSNYNYGYTF
>TRBJ2-5|TRBV7-9|.|.
TGTGCCAGCAGCTTAGCGCAACAGGGCCAAGGGACCCAGTACTTC
CASSLAQQGQGTQYF
>TRBJ2-3|TRBV7-2|.|many
TGTGCCAGCAGCCGGGACACAGATACGCAGTATTTT
CASSRDTDTQYF
>TRBJ2-7|TRBV6-2/TRBV6-3|TRBD2|.
TGTGCCAGCAGCCAAGACGGGGGGAAGCAGTACTTC
CASSQDGGKQYF
>TRBJ2-4|TRBV5-1|.|.
TGCGCCAGCAGCGGAATCACTAGGGGGGGCATTCAGTACTTC
CASSGITRGGIQYF
>TRBJ2-1|TRBV6-6|.|.
TGTGCCAGCCGGGCGCCGGCCGGGTTTAGGACCTACAATGAGCAGTTCTTC
CASRAPAGFRTYNEQFF
>TRBJ1-1|TRBV28|.|once
TGTGCCAGCCCCACCCCCCTGAACACTGAAGCTTTCTTT
CASPTPLNTEAFF
>TRBJ2-5|TRBV6-5|.|.
TGTGCCAGCAGTACTAATCAGGGGCAAGAGACCCAGTACTTC
CASSTNQGQETQYF
>TRBJ2-1|TRBV29-1|.|.
TGCAGCGTTGGTCAGGGTGGGGGCAATGAGCAGTTCTTC
CSVGQGGGNEQFF
>TRBJ2-3|TRBV4-1|.|.
TGCGCCAGCAGCCAAGTCTTGGTGGTCGCAGATACGCAGTATTTT
CASSQVLVVADTQYF
>TRBJ2-5|TRBV29-1|.|once
TGCAGCCCCCGGTGGCTATTAAACTACAATGAGCAGTACTTC
CSPRWLLNYNEQYF
>TRBJ2-7|TRBV27|.|.
TGTGCCAGCAGGCCCGCCGGGGGGCAGGTCTACGAGCAGTACTTC
CASRPAGGQVYEQYF
>TRBJ2-3|TRBV7-2|.|few
TGTGCCTGCAGCTTACTGGGAGATACGCAGTATTTT
CACSLLGDTQYF
>TRBJ2-3|TRBV3-1|.|.
TGTGCCAGCAGCCAAGAGGGGTGGAATACGCAGTATTTT
CASSQEGWNTQYF
>TRBJ2-5|TRBV9|.|.
TGTGCCAGCAGCGTAGATAACCTCGAAGAGACCCAGTACTTC
CASSVDNLEETQYF
>TRBJ2-1|TRBV10-3|.|.
TGTGCCATCAGTCGAGAGGGTGAGCAGTTCTTC
CAISREGEQFF
>TRBJ2-7|TRBV6-2/TRBV6-3|TRBD1|.
TGTGCCAGCAGTACAAGCACAATCGGTGGGACAGGGTACGAGCAGTACTTC
CASSTSTIGGTGYEQYF
>TRBJ2-3|TRBV9|.|.
TGTGCCAGCAGCGAGGACCGATTGGGGGCAGATACGCAGTATTTT
CASSEDRLGADTQYF
>TRBJ2-7|TRBV7-2|.|.
TGTGCCAGCAGCTCTCAAGGGGGGGGGACCTACAATGAGCAGTACTTC
CASSSQGGGTYNEQYF
>TRBJ2-1|TRBV7-2|.|.
TGTGCCAGCAGCCCGACCAGGACTAGGGGGAGCTACAATGAGCAGTTCTTC
CASSPTRTRGSYNEQFF
>TRBJ2-7|TRBV6-1|TRBD1|.
TGTGCCAGCCCGGGACAGGGGATGTACGAGCAGTACTTC
CASPGQGMYEQYF
>TRBJ2-4|TRBV7-6|.|few
TGTGCCAGCAGCGAGGGGACTCTTCCCCCAAACATTCAGTACTTC
CASSEGTLPPNIQYF
>TRBJ2-3|TRBV5-6|.|.
TGTGCCAGCAGCTTGTTTAGGTCGGGTCCTAGCACAGATACGCAGTATTTT
CASSLFRSGPSTDTQYF
>TRBJ2-3|TRBV12-3/TRBV12-4|.|few
TGTGCCAGCAGCCGAGCAGAGCGGCAGTATTTT
CASSRAERQYF
>TRBJ1-2|TRBV12-3/TRBV12-4|TRBD1|.
TGTGCCAGCAGGGCCGGACAGGGTAACTATGGCTACACCTTC
CASRAGQGNYGYTF
>TRBJ1-5|TRBV5-1|.|few
TGCGCCAGCAGGAGGGATCCGGGTCAGCCCCAGCATTTT
CASRRDPGQPQHF
>TRBJ2-5|TRBV27|.|.
TGTGCCAGCAGTTGGGCAGGGGGGCCCCAAGAGACCCAGTACTTC
CASSWAGGPQETQYF